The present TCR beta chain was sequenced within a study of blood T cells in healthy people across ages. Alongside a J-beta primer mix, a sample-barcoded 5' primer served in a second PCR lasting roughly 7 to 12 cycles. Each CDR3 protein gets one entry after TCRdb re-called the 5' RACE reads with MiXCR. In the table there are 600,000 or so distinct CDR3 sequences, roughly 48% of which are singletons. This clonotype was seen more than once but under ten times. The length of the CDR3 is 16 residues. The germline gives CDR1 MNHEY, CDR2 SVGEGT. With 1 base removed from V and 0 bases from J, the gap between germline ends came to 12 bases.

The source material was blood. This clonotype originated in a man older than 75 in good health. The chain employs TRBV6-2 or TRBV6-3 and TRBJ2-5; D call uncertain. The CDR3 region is CASSYFMETNQETQYF. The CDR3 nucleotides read TGTGCCAGCAGTTACTTTATGGAGACCAACCAAGAGACCCAGTACTTC.